This T cell receptor (beta chain) derives from a study of cytomegalovirus exposure and HLA in healthy donors. Study information: Earlier results showed 90 million to 130 million unique TCR beta sequences derived from approximately 180 million T cells. Study-level results: TRBV6-2, TRBV6-3 and some other V segments were unresolvable in 87-base-pair reads.

Comment on this clone: Its antigen remains unknown.

In the PCR, 60 Vbeta and 13 Jbeta primers were used. Data came from immunoSEQ multiplex PCR; TCRdb stores just in-frame clones and leaves some out. The sample contains tens of thousands of clones, approximately 76% of which appear only once. In germline, CDR1 is MNHNS, CDR2 SASEGT. This CDR3 is built from 14 residues. V lost 7 bases and J 0 bases, leaving 10 bases between the germline ends. Sequenced input: PBMCs. The receptor's source is a male donor in good health and CMV-seronegative. This rearrangement joins TRBV6-1 to TRBJ2-4, with D tentatively TRBD1 (5 bases). Here the CDR3 DNA reads TGTGCCAGCATTCGCGGACAAGCCAAAAACATTCAGTACTTC. This translates into CASIRGQAKNIQYF.